This T cell receptor (beta chain) was captured by sequencing in a study of cytomegalovirus exposure and HLA in healthy donors. Remarks on this clone: Antigen: not known.

V was cut by 1 base and J by 0 bases, with 6 bases left in between. Germline loops: CDR1 KGHSH, CDR2 LQKENI. This CDR3 region has 15 residues. Healthy people donating bone marrow made up the donors. Regarding the study as a whole: Across all donors, roughly uniform sequencing depth was an assumption of the presence/absence analyses. Most CMV-associated TCR beta chains appeared HLA-restricted in a later analysis. The authors listed 164 TCR beta chains as cytomegalovirus-associated.

PCR amplification relied on 60 Vbeta primers (plus 13 Jbeta primers). Using immunoSEQ multiplex PCR, the repertoire was profiled, and TCRdb retains in-frame clones only, with some absent. The repertoire includes 150,000 to 180,000 clones, around 79% of them detected once, and less than 10% sits in the top ten. This sequence joins TRBV18 and TRBJ2-2; no clear D. The source of this sequence is a man aged 25-45 years in good health and CMV-seropositive. Sequencing was performed on PBMCs. For the CDR3, the DNA is TGTGCCAGCTCACCACGCCAGGCGAACACCGGGGAGCTGTTTTTT. Amino acids: CASSPRQANTGELFF.